Below, 21 T cell receptor beta chains from the same sample are listed, as sequenced in a study of pediatric ulcerative colitis. During colonoscopy, one to two rectal pinch biopsies were collected. Some clones are missing from TCRdb's copy, which holds only in-frame ones; the method was immunoSEQ multiplex PCR. Here the sample spans roughly 25,000 clones, approximately 71% being singletons. Sequencing was done on a sample of gut tissue. Receptors originate from a boy under 18 with severe ulcerative colitis.

The chain is built from TRBV27 and TRBJ1-5; D not certain. CDR1 and CDR2 from the germline V gene are MNHEY and SMNVEV (reference sequence). CDR3 length: 13 amino acids. V lost 7 bases to trimming and J lost 0 bases, with 7 bases between them. CDR3 nucleotides: TGTGCCAGCATCACGGATAGCAATCAGCCCCAGCATTTT. Translated, it gives CASITDSNQPQHF.

The table lists this clone with a count of one. This sample includes further DNA sequences coding for the same CDR3. This chain links TRBV5-1 with TRBJ2-7; TRBD2 matches at 7 bases. V lost 0 bases to trimming and J lost 0 bases; unmatched junction nucleotides: 3. Looked up from germline, CDR1 is SGHRS and CDR2 is YFSETQ. The length of the CDR3 is 15 residues. The CDR3 sequence: CASSLGGGSSYEQYF. As DNA, the CDR3 is TGCGCCAGCAGCTTGGGGGGAGGGAGCTCCTACGAGCAGTACTTC.

This clone rates as medium-sized (0.01 to 0.1%). V is TRBV5-4 and J is TRBJ1-1; D is unclear. Germline CDR1 is SGHNT and CDR2 is YYREEE (reference sequence). V was cut by 1 base and J by 3 bases, with 7 bases left in between. CDR3 size: 13 residues. The CDR3 is CASSLTEDTEAFF. DNA of the CDR3: TGTGCCAGCAGCTTGACAGAGGACACTGAAGCTTTCTTT. Drawing the rest from reference TRBV5-4 and TRBJ1-1, the complete variable domain is ETGVTQSPTHLIKTRGQQVTLRCSSQSGHNTVSWYQQALGQGPQFIFQYYREEENGRGNFPPRFSGLQFPNYSSELNVNALELDDSALYLCASSLTEDTEAFFGQGTRLTVV.

This rearrangement joins TRBV7-2 to TRBJ2-5; no definite D call. V dropped 1 base and J dropped 0 bases, with 9 bases sitting between them. The CDR3 spans 15 residues. CDR1 SGHTA and CDR2 FQGNSA come from the germline V gene. Written as DNA, the CDR3 is TGTGCCAGCAGCTTAGGGCGGTCTAACCAAGAGACCCAGTACTTC. Protein product: CASSLGRSNQETQYF.

This clone was seen a single time. The chain has TRBV27 and TRBJ1-2, with 7 bases that match TRBD1. This CDR3 spans 18 amino acids. The ends lost 1 base at V and 5 bases at J; junction bases unmatched: 16. Germline V gene data show CDR1 as MNHEY and CDR2 as SMNVEV (reference sequence). The CDR3 spells CASSLFGVRGQGGYGYTF. The CDR3 DNA sequence: TGTGCCAGCAGTTTATTTGGTGTACGTGGGCAGGGGGGATATGGCTACACCTTC.

This clone was seen once. The V call is TRBV5-1, the J call TRBJ2-5; 8 bases are shared with TRBD2. The V gene's germline CDR1 is SGHRS and CDR2 YFSETQ. This CDR3 has 12 amino acids. V trimming: 4 bases; J trimming: 4 bases; junction bases outside the gene matches: 0. Here the CDR3 reads CASSLAGETQYF. The CDR3 bases are TGCGCCAGCAGCCTAGCGGGAGAGACCCAGTACTTC. Full variable domain (missing parts from reference TRBV5-1 and TRBJ2-5): KAGVTQTPRYLIKTRGQQVTLSCSPISGHRSVSWYQQTPGQGLQFLFEYFSETQRNKGNFPGRFSGRQFSNSRSEMNVSTLELGDSALYLCASSLAGETQYFGPGTRLLVL.

The rearrangement links TRBV11-2 to TRBJ2-1, with TRBD2 matching over 7 bases. Germline V gene lookup returns CDR1 SGHAT and CDR2 FQNNGV. V gave up 1 base and J gave up 8 bases; unmatched junction bases: 8. The CDR3 totals 15 residues. The CDR3 sequence is CASSLGGGSRDEQFF. In DNA, the CDR3 is TGTGCCAGCAGCTTAGGGGGCGGGAGTAGAGATGAGCAGTTCTTC.

This clone was counted only a few times. This rearrangement joins TRBV29-1 to TRBJ1-3, with D uncertain. V lost 4 bases, J lost 4 bases, and 11 bases lay in between. CDR3 size: 13 residues. Germline-derived CDR1 and CDR2 are SQVTM and ANQGSEA. The CDR3 region is CSVGVVTGNTIYF. In DNA form, the CDR3 reads TGCAGCGTTGGGGTAGTAACAGGAAACACCATATATTTT.

The V call is TRBV19, the J call TRBJ2-3, with TRBD1 matching over 9 bases. The CDR3 sequence is 14 residues long. After removal of 6 bases from V and 2 bases from J, the junction contained 3 bases not matched to a gene. From germline, CDR1 is LNHDA and CDR2 SQIVND (reference sequence). As DNA, the CDR3 is TGTGCCAGTAGGTGGGACAGGGCCACAGATACGCAGTATTTT. It codes for CASRWDRATDTQYF.

This rearrangement joins TRBV6-1 to TRBJ2-5; 8 bases agree with TRBD1. CDR3 size: 13 residues. Germline V lookup: CDR1 MNHNS, CDR2 SASEGT. V was pared by 8 bases and J by 5 bases, with 7 bases of the junction left unmatched. Here the CDR3 DNA reads TGTGCCAGCGGTCAGGGGGCTCGGGAGACCCAGTACTTC. Encoded protein: CASGQGARETQYF.

V gene TRBV5-1 combines with J gene TRBJ1-2; no definite D call. The CDR3 is 13 amino acids. Between the trimmed V and J ends, which lost 5 bases and 3 bases, there was a span of 11 bases. Germline assignment: CDR1 SGHRS and CDR2 YFSETQ. The CDR3, as DNA: TGCGCCAGCAGAAGGGCGTTTGACTATGGCTACACCTTC. Protein: CASRRAFDYGYTF. The full variable domain, in which reference TRBV5-1 and TRBJ1-2 provide the parts outside the CDR3, is KAGVTQTPRYLIKTRGQQVTLSCSPISGHRSVSWYQQTPGQGLQFLFEYFSETQRNKGNFPGRFSGRQFSNSRSEMNVSTLELGDSALYLCASRRAFDYGYTFGSGTRLTVV.

The DNA for the CDR3 is TGTGCCGGATCCCCCCCGGGTCACACTGAAGCTTTCTTT. This sequence encodes CAGSPPGHTEAFF. The rearrangement links TRBV6-6 to TRBJ1-1; no firm D call. Looked up from germline, CDR1 is MNHNY and CDR2 is SVGAGI (reference sequence). CDR3 size: 13 residues. V was pared by 11 bases and J by 3 bases, with 16 bases between.

The genes are TRBV30 and TRBJ1-6, with 7 bases fitting TRBD1. This CDR3 spans 13 amino acids. V trimming: 2 bases; J trimming: 7 bases; junction bases outside the gene matches: 2. Per the germline V gene, CDR1 is GTSNPN and CDR2 is SVGIG (reference sequence). The CDR3 here is CAWSPGGNSPLHF. CDR3 bases: TGTGCCTGGAGTCCAGGGGGAAATTCACCCCTCCACTTT.

The genes are TRBV7-3 and TRBJ1-5; 9 nucleotides match TRBD1. Germline V gene sequence: CDR1 SGHTA, CDR2 FQGTGA. Germline trimming cut 5 bases from V and 4 bases from J; bases unmatched to any gene: 15. The CDR3 extends over 18 amino acids. The CDR3 here is CASSPRTGAFVLNQPQHF. CDR3 coding DNA: TGTGCCAGCAGCCCTCGGACAGGGGCCTTCGTTCTAAATCAGCCCCAGCATTTT.

Only a few counts were recorded for this clone. V gene TRBV6-1 combines with J gene TRBJ2-1; TRBD2 might be the D (6 bases). Trimming cost V 2 bases and J 4 bases, with 12 bases left between them. This CDR3 spans 15 amino acids. CDR1 MNHNS and CDR2 SASEGT come from the germline V gene. For the CDR3, the DNA is TGTGCCAGCAGTGAATACGGGAGTGGTTACAATGAGCAGTTCTTC. Its translation: CASSEYGSGYNEQFF.

This chain joins TRBV4-2 and TRBJ2-7; 9 bases map to TRBD2. V dropped 1 base and J dropped 0; count of bases not matched to a gene: 13. The CDR3 runs to 19 residues. Germline values: CDR1 LGHNA, CDR2 YNFKEQ. This CDR3 is CASSQAHFPSGINSYEQYF. The CDR3 DNA reads as TGTGCCAGCAGCCAAGCTCACTTTCCTAGCGGGATAAACTCCTACGAGCAGTACTTC.

V is TRBV2 and J is TRBJ1-4; D uncertain. CDR1 SNHLY and CDR2 FYNNEI come from the germline V gene. Trimming shortened V by 4 bases and J by 7 bases, and 16 bases separated the two germline ends. CDR3 size: 15 residues. Here the CDR3 DNA reads TGTGCCAGCAGTGGGGCCGGGGTGCGTGGTGAAAAACTGTTTTTT. Translation gives CASSGAGVRGEKLFF. The full variable domain, in which reference TRBV2 and TRBJ1-4 provide the parts outside the CDR3, is EPEVTQTPSHQVTQMGQEVILRCVPISNHLYFYWYRQILGQKVEFLVSFYNNEISEKSEIFDDQFSVERPDGSNFTLKIRSTKLEDSAMYFCASSGAGVRGEKLFFGSGTQLSVL.

This clone was counted a few times. V usage is TRBV15 and J usage is TRBJ1-1; 9 bases fit TRBD1. J lost 3 bases, V lost 1 base, and 12 bases had no gene match. The CDR3 length is 18 residues. Germline assignment: CDR1 LNHNV and CDR2 YYDKDF (reference sequence). The CDR3 DNA reads TGTGCCACCAGCAGAGCTCCAGGGACAGGGAGAGGGGACACTGAAGCTTTCTTT. It codes for CATSRAPGTGRGDTEAFF.

The chain joins TRBV19 to TRBJ1-2; no reliable D call. This CDR3 is built from 13 residues. The germline gives CDR1 LNHDA, CDR2 SQIVND (reference sequence). The germline V and J ends were trimmed by 9 bases and 7 bases, with 18 bases remaining between them. CDR3 sequence: CASNNGPGLGYTF. In DNA form, the CDR3 reads TGTGCCAGCAATAACGGCCCGGGTCTTGGCTACACCTTC.

The chain couples TRBV5-4 to TRBJ2-2; D gene unclear. This CDR3 is 15 amino acids long. Deletions cut 5 bases from V and 3 bases from J, with 14 bases between. Germline V CDR1 and CDR2: SGHNT, YYREEE (reference sequence). The CDR3 sequence: CASSKGIKDTGELFF. DNA for the CDR3: TGTGCCAGCAGTAAAGGGATAAAGGACACCGGGGAGCTGTTTTTT.

The chain combines TRBV29-1 with TRBJ2-1; 9 bases line up with TRBD2. Losses at the gene ends were 3 bases for V and 8 bases for J; bases not matched to a gene: 8. This CDR3 contains 14 residues. Germline-derived CDR1 and CDR2 are SQVTM and ANQGSEA. This chain's CDR3 is CSVDSGSYWDEQFF. CDR3 DNA: TGCAGCGTTGATAGCGGGAGTTATTGGGATGAGCAGTTCTTC.